The rows below give T cell receptor beta chains drawn from one sample of a study of T cell changes during pregnancy in multiple sclerosis. TCRdb's copy holds only in-frame clones and misses some; the assay was immunoSEQ multiplex PCR. The sample holds approximately 70,000 clones, approximately 95% seen once. Sequenced here: CD4+ T cells from peripheral blood mononuclear cells, sampled after pregnancy. The receptors come from a female donor with multiple sclerosis, enrolled in a pregnancy study. Both conserved end residues are part of each CDR3. A D gene is named only where the DNA matches it firmly. Where a row states a size, it is once, few, many or the class of an expanded clone; other rows omit it.

D	size	J	V	DNA	CDR3
.	.	TRBJ2-5	TRBV11-2	TGTGCCAGCAGCTCTGGGGGCGCGGGTGCGACCCAGTACTTC	CASSSGGAGATQYF
TRBD1	.	TRBJ1-2	TRBV5-6	TGTGCCAGCAGCTCCTTAGACAGGGGTGCTAACTATGGCTACACCTTC	CASSSLDRGANYGYTF
TRBD1	.	TRBJ2-3	TRBV5-1	TGCGCCAGCAGCTTGAACAAACAGGGGTTGGGCACAGATACGCAGTATTTT	CASSLNKQGLGTDTQYF
TRBD1	.	TRBJ2-3	TRBV28	TGTGCCACCTTGACAGGGTTGACAGATACGCAGTATTTT	CATLTGLTDTQYF
.	.	TRBJ2-7	TRBV28	TGTGCCAGCAGTTTAGCAGGGGCCTACGAGCAGTACTTC	CASSLAGAYEQYF
.	.	TRBJ2-7	TRBV28	TGTGCCAGCCAGGGGATCTACGAGCAGTACTTC	CASQGIYEQYF
.	once	TRBJ1-1	TRBV7-2	TGTGCCAGCAGCTTAGATCCAGGAAATGCTGAAGCTTTCTTT	CASSLDPGNAEAFF
.	.	TRBJ2-3	TRBV2	TGTGCCAGTTCGGAGAGGGAGCTGGGCACAGATACGCAGTATTTT	CASSERELGTDTQYF
TRBD1	once	TRBJ2-7	TRBV6-1	TGTGCCAGCAGTGGACGGACAGGGGGCGAGCAGTACTTC	CASSGRTGGEQYF
TRBD1	.	TRBJ2-7	TRBV5-4	TGTGCCAGCAGCTCCCCCCCAGGGGGCTACGAGCAGTACTTC	CASSSPPGGYEQYF
.	.	TRBJ2-2	TRBV11-3	TGTGCCAGCAGCTTAGACGGGACCGGGGAGCTGTTTTTT	CASSLDGTGELFF
TRBD1	.	TRBJ2-7	TRBV19	TGTGCCAGTAGTAGGGCGGCAGGGGGCCCCTACGAGCAGTACTTC	CASSRAAGGPYEQYF
.	once	TRBJ1-1	TRBV6-1	TGTGCCAGCAGTGACAGGGGCAGCATGAACACTGAAGCTTTCTTT	CASSDRGSMNTEAFF
TRBD2	once	TRBJ2-1	TRBV5-1	TGCGCCAGCAGCTCCGCGGGAGCGGGGGGGGTCTACAATGAGCAGTTCTTC	CASSSAGAGGVYNEQFF
TRBD2	.	TRBJ2-1	TRBV10-3	TGTGCCATCAGTGATTCCCCGCGGGAGGTCAATGAGCAGTTCTTC	CAISDSPREVNEQFF
TRBD2	.	TRBJ2-7	TRBV11-2	TGTGCCAGCAGCCGACTGGGCGAGCGGGAGTACGAGCAGTACTTC	CASSRLGEREYEQYF
TRBD2	once	TRBJ2-5	TRBV5-1	TGCGCCAGCAGCTTGGGGTTAGCGGGAGTACTAGAGACCCAGTACTTC	CASSLGLAGVLETQYF
TRBD1	.	TRBJ2-5	TRBV19	TGTGCCAGTAGTATAAGGGGGCCATTGGAGACCCAGTACTTC	CASSIRGPLETQYF
.	.	TRBJ2-6	TRBV7-9	TGTGCCAGCAGCTTCAGTCAGGGGATCATCTCTGGGGCCAACGTCCTGACTTTC	CASSFSQGIISGANVLTF
.	.	TRBJ2-5	TRBV14	TGTGCCAGCAGCCAACCAAATCGGGCGACAGTTCAAGAGACCCAGTACTTC	CASSQPNRATVQETQYF